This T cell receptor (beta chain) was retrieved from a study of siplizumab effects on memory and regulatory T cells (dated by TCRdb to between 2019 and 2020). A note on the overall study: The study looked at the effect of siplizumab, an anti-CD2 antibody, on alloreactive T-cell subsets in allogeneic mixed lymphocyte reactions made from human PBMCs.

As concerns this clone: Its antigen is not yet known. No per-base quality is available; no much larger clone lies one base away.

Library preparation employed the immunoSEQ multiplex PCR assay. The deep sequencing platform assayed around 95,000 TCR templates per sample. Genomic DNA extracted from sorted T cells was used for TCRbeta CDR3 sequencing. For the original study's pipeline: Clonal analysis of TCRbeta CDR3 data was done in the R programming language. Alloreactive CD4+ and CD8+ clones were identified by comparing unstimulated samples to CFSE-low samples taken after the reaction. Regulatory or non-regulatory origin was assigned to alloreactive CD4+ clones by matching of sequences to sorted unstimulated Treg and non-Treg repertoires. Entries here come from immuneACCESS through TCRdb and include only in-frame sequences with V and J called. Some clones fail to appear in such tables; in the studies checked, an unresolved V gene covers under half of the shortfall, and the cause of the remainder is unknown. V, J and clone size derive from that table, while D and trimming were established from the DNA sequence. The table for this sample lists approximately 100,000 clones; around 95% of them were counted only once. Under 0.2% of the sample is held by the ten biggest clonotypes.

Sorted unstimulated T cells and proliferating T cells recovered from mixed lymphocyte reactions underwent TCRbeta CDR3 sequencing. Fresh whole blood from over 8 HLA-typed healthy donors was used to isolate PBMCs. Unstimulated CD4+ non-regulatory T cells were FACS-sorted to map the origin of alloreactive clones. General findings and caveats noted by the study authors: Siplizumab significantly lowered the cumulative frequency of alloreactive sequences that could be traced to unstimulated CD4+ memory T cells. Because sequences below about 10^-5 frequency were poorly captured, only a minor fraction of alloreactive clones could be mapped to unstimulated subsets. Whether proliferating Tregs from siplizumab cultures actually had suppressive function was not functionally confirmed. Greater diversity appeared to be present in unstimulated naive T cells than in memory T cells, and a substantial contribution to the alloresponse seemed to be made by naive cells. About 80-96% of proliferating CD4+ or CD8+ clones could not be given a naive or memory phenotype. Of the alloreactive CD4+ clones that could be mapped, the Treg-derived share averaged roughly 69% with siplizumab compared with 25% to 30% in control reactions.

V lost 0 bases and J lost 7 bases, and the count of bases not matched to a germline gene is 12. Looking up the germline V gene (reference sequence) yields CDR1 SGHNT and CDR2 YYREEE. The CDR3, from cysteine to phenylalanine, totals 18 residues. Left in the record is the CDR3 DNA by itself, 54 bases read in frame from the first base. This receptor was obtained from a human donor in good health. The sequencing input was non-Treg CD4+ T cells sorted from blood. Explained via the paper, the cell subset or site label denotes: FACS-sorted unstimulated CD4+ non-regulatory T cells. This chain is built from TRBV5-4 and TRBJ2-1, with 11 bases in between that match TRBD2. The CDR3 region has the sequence CASSLGLASGGRGNEQFF. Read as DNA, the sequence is TGTGCCAGCAGCTTGGGGCTGGCTAGCGGGGGGCGGGGGAATGAGCAGTTCTTC. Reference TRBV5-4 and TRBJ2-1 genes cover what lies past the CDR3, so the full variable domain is ETGVTQSPTHLIKTRGQQVTLRCSSQSGHNTVSWYQQALGQGPQFIFQYYREEENGRGNFPPRFSGLQFPNYSSELNVNALELDDSALYLCASSLGLASGGRGNEQFFGPGTRLTVL.